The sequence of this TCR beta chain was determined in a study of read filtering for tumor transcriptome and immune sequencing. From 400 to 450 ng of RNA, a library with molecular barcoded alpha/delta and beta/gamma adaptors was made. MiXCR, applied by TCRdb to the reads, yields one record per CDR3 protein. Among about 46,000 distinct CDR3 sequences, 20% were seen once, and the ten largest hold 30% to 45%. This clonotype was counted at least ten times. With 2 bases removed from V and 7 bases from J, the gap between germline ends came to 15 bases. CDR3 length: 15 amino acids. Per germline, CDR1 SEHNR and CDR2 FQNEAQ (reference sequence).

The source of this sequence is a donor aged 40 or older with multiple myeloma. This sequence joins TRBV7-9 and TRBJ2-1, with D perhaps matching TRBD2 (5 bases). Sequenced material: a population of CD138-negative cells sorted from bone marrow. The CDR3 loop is CASSLKLGAGNEQFF. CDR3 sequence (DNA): TGTGCCAGCAGCTTAAAACTAGGTGCTGGAAATGAGCAGTTCTTC.